This T cell receptor (beta chain) is drawn from a study of technical replicates of blood from a handful of donors. Only in-frame clones appear in the TCRdb table, and some are missing; sequencing was by immunoSEQ multiplex PCR. The sample records under 85,000 clones, roughly 97% being singletons. Sample: T cells isolated from PBMCs. The source of this sequence is a human donor in good health.

CDR3 in amino acids: CASSIPNQGADYGYTF. The CDR3 region has the DNA TGTGCCAGTAGTATTCCAAACCAGGGGGCGGACTATGGCTACACCTTC. The genes are TRBV19 and TRBJ1-2, with 8 bases identical to TRBD1. The CDR3 is 16 amino acids. V gave up 3 bases and J gave up 3 bases; unmatched junction bases: 9. In germline, CDR1 is LNHDA, CDR2 SQIVND (reference sequence).